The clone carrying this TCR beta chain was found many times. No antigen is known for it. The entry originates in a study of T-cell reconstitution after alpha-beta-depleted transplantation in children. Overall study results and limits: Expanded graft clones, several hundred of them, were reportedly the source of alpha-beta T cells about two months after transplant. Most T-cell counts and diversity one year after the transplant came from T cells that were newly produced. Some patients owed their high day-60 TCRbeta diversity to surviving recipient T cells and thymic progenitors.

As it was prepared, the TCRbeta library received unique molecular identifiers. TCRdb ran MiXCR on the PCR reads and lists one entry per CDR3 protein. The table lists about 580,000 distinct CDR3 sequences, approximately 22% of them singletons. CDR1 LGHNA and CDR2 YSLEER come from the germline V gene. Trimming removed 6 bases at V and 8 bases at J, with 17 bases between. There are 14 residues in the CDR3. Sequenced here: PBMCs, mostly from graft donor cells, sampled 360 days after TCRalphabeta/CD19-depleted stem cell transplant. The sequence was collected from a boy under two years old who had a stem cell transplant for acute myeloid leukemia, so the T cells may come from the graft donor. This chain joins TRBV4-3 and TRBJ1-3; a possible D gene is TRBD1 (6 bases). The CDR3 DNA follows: TGCGCCAGCAGTCGGGGGCTTGTCGTAGACACCATATATTTT. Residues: CASSRGLVVDTIYF.